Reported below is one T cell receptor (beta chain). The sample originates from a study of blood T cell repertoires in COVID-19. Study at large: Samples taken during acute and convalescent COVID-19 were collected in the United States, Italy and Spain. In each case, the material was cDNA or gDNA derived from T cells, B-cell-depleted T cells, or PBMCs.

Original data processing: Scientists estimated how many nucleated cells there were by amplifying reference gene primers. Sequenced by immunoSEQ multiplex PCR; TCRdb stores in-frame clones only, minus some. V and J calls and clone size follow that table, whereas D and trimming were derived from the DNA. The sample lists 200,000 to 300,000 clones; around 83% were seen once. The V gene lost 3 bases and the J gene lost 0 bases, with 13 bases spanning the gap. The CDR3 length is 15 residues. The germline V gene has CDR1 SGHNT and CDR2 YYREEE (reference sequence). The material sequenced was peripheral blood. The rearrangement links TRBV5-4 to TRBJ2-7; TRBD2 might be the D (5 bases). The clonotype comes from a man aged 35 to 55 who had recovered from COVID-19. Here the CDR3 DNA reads TGTGCCAGCAGCTCAAACCGGGGAAGCTCCTACGAGCAGTACTTC. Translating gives CASSSNRGSSYEQYF.